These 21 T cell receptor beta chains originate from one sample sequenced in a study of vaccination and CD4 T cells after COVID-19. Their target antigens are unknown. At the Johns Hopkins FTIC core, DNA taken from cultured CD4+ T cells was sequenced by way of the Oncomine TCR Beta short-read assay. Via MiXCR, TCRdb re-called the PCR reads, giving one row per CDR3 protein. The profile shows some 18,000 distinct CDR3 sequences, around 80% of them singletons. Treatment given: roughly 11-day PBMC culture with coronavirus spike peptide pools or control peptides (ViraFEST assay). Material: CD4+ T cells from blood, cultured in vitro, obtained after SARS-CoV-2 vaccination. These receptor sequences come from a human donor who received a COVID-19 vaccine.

The CDR3 here is CATSATGVGETQYF. In DNA form, the CDR3 reads TGTGCCACCAGTGCGACCGGAGTGGGAGAGACCCAGTACTTC. The chain couples TRBV24-1 to TRBJ2-5; D call uncertain. Germline V gene sequence: CDR1 KGHDR, CDR2 SFDVKD. This CDR3 has 14 amino acids. V was trimmed by 5 bases and J by 4 bases, leaving 13 bases between them.

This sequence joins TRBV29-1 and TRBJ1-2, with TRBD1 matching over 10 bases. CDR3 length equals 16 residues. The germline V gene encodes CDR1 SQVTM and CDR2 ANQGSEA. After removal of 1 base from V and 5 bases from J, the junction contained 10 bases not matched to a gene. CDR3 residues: CSVEGLRDRGLYGYTF. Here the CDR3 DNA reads TGCAGCGTTGAAGGGTTACGGGACAGGGGTTTATATGGCTACACCTTC.

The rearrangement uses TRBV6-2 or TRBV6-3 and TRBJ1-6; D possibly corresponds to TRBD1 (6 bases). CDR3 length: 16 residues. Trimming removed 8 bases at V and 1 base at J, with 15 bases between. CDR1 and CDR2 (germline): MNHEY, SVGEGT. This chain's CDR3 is CASCESDRSYNSPLHF. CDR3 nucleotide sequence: TGTGCCAGCTGTGAATCGGACAGATCCTATAATTCACCCCTCCACTTT.

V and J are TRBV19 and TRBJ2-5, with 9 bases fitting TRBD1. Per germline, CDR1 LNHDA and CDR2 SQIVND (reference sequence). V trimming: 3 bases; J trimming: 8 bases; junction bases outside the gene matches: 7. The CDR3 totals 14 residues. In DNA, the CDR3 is TGTGCCAGTAGTATCAATGAGGACAGGGGAACCCAGTACTTC. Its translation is CASSINEDRGTQYF.

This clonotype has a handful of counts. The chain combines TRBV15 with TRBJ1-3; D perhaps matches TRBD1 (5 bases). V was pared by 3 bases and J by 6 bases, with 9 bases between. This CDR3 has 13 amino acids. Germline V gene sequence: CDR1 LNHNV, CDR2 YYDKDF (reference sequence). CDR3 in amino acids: CATSRRTPNTIYF. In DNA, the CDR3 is TGTGCCACCAGCAGGAGGACACCAAACACCATATATTTT.

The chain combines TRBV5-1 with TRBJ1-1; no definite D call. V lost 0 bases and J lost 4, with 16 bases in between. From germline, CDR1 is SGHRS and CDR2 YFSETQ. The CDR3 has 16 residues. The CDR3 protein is CASSLGPQIIGTEAFF. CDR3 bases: TGCGCCAGCAGCTTGGGCCCTCAGATCATAGGCACTGAAGCTTTCTTT.

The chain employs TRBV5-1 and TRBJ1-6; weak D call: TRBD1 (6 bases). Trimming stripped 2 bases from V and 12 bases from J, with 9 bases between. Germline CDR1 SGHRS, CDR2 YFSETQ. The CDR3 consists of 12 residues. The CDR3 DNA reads TGCGCCAGCAGCTTAGGGGGAATACCCCTCCACTTT. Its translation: CASSLGGIPLHF. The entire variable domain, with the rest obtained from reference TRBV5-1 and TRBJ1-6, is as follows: KAGVTQTPRYLIKTRGQQVTLSCSPISGHRSVSWYQQTPGQGLQFLFEYFSETQRNKGNFPGRFSGRQFSNSRSEMNVSTLELGDSALYLCASSLGGIPLHFGNGTRLTVT.

CDR3 sequence reads: CASAGYTEAFF. The CDR3 DNA is TGTGCCAGCGCTGGTTACACTGAAGCTTTCTTT. This chain links TRBV28 with TRBJ1-1; D unresolved. CDR1 is MDHEN, CDR2 SYDVKM, per germline. The V end lost 8 bases, the J end lost 3 bases, and 7 bases lay between the germline ends. CDR3 length equals 11 residues.

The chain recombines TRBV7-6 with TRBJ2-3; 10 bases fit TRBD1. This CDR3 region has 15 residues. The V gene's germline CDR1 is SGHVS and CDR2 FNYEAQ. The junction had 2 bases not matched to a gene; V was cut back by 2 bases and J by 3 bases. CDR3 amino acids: CASSLRDRGTDTQYF. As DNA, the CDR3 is TGTGCCAGCAGCTTACGGGACAGGGGAACAGATACGCAGTATTTT.

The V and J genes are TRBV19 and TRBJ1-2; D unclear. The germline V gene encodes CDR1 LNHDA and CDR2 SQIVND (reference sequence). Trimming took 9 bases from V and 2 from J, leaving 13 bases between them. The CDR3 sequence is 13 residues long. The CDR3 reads CASSGLLNYGYTF. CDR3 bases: TGTGCCAGCTCAGGTCTCTTAAACTATGGCTACACCTTC.

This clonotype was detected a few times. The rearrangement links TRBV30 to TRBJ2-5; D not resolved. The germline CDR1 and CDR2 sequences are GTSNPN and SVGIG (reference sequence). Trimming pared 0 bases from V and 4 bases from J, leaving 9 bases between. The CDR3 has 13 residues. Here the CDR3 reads CAWSVRPGETQYF. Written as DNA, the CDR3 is TGTGCCTGGAGTGTACGGCCGGGAGAGACCCAGTACTTC.

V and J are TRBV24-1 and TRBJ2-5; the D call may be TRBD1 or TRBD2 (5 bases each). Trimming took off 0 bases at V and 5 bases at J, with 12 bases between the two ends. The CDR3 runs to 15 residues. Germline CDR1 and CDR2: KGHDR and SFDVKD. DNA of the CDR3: TGTGCCACCAGTGATTTGCAACGGGGCTTGGAGACCCAGTACTTC. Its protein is CATSDLQRGLETQYF.

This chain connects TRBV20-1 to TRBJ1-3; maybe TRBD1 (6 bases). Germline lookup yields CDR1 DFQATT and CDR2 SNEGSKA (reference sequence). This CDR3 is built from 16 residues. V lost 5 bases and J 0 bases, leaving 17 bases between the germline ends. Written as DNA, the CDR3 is TGCAGTGCTCTGAGGGGGGCTGGGGACTCTGGAAACACCATATATTTT. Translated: CSALRGAGDSGNTIYF.

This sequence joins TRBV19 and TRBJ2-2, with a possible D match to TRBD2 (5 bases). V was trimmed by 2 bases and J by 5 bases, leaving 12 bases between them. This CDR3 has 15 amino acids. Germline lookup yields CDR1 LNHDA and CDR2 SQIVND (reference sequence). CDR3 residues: CASSISLAETGELFF. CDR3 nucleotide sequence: TGTGCCAGTAGTATATCGCTAGCAGAGACCGGGGAGCTGTTTTTT. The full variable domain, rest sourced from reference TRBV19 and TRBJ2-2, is DGGITQSPKYLFRKEGQNVTLSCEQNLNHDAMYWYRQDPGQGLRLIYYSQIVNDFQKGDIAEGYSVSREKKESFPLTVTSAQKNPTAFYLCASSISLAETGELFFGEGSRLTVL.

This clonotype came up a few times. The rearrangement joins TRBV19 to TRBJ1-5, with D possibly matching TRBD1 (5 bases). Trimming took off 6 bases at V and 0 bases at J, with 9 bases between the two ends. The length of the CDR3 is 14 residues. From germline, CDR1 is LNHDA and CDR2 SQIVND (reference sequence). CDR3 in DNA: TGTGCCAGTAGCACGACAGATAGCAATCAGCCCCAGCATTTT. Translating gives CASSTTDSNQPQHF.

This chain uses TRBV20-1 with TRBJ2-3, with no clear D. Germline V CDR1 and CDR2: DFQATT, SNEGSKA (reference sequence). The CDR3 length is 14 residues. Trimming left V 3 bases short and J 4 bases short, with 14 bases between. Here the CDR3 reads CSASPLPRADTQYF. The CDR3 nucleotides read TGCAGTGCTAGCCCCCTCCCTAGGGCAGATACGCAGTATTTT.

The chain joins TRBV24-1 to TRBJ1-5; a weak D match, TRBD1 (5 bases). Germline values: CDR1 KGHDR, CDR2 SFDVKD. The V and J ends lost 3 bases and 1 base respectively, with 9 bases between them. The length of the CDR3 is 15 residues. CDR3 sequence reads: CATSDGKGSNQPQHF. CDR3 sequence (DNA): TGTGCCACCAGTGATGGCAAGGGGAGCAATCAGCCCCAGCATTTT.

In DNA form, the CDR3 reads TGTGCCAGCATAGCGGGGCGGGCAAACAATGAGCAGTTCTTC. It is translated as CASIAGRANNEQFF. The J gene is TRBJ2-1, the V gene TRBV12-3 or TRBV12-4; the match to TRBD2 covers 8 bases. The CDR3 runs 14 residues. The J segment lost 5 bases and the V segment lost 7 bases, leaving 7 bases of the junction unmatched.

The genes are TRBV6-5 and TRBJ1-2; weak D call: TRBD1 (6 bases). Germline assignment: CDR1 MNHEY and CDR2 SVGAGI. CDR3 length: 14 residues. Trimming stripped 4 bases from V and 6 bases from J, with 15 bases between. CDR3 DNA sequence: TGTGCCAGCAGTTCAAATACAGGGTGGGATGGCTACACCTTC. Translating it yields CASSSNTGWDGYTF.

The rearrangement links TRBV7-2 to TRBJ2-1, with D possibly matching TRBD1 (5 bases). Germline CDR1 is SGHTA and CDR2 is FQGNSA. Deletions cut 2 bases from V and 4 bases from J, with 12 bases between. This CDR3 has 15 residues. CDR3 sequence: CASSLRTGVYNEQFF. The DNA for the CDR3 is TGTGCCAGCAGCTTACGAACAGGAGTTTACAATGAGCAGTTCTTC.

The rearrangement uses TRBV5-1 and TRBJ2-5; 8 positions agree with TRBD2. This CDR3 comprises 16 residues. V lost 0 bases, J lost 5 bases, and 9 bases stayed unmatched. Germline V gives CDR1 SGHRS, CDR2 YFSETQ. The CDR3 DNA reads TGCGCCAGCAGCTTGGAGGGATTCGGGGGGGATGAGACCCAGTACTTC. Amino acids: CASSLEGFGGDETQYF. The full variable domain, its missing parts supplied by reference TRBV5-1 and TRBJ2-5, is KAGVTQTPRYLIKTRGQQVTLSCSPISGHRSVSWYQQTPGQGLQFLFEYFSETQRNKGNFPGRFSGRQFSNSRSEMNVSTLELGDSALYLCASSLEGFGGDETQYFGPGTRLLVL.